What follows are 2 T cell receptor beta chains derived from one specimen sequenced in a study of blood T cell repertoires in COVID-19. Assay: immunoSEQ multiplex PCR; the TCRdb copy retains only in-frame clones and omits some. The table shows roughly 250,000 clones, with 85% to 90% occurring only once. The sample comprised peripheral blood. The receptors shown here come from a woman in her 30s with COVID-19, enrolled during active disease.

The chain uses TRBV4-2 and TRBJ1-6; D gene ambiguous. Germline CDR1 and CDR2: LGHNA and YNFKEQ. This CDR3 region has 17 residues. V gave up 0 bases and J gave up 5 bases, with 14 bases separating them. CDR3 amino acids: CASSQEGPKLDNSPLHF. The CDR3 DNA reads TGTGCCAGCAGCCAAGAAGGGCCTAAACTAGATAATTCACCCCTCCACTTT.

This clone was seen just once. CDR3: CASRGGGAYNEQFF. CDR3 DNA sequence: TGTGCCAGCAGGGGCGGGGGGGCCTACAATGAGCAGTTCTTC. The rearrangement uses TRBV2 and TRBJ2-1, with 9 bases that match TRBD2. Germline lookup yields CDR1 SNHLY and CDR2 FYNNEI. The CDR3 consists of 14 residues. Losses at the gene ends were 6 bases for V and 2 bases for J; bases not matched to a gene: 2.